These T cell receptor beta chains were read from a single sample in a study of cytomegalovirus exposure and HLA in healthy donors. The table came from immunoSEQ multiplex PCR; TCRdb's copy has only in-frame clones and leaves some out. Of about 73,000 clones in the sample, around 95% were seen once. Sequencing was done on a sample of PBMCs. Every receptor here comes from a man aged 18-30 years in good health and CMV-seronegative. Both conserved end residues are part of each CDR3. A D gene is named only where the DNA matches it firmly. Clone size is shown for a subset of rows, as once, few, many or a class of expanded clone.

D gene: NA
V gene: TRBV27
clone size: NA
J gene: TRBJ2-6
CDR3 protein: CAVLPLKLTGKFAGANVLTF
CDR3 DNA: TGTGCCGTACTACCCTTAAAATTAACAGGGAAATTTGCGGGGGCCAACGTCCTGACTTTC

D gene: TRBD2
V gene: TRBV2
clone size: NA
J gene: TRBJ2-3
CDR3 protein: CASSGWQRAGGPSDTQYF
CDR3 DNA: TGTGCCAGCAGTGGCTGGCAGAGAGCGGGGGGGCCGTCAGATACGCAGTATTTT

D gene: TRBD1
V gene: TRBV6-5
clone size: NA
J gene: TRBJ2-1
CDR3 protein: CASSYRGQGGDEQFF
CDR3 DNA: TGTGCCAGCAGTTACAGAGGACAGGGGGGAGATGAGCAGTTCTTC

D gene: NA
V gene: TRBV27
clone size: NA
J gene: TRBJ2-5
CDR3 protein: CASSFGSPGETQYF
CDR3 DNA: TGTGCCAGCAGTTTCGGGAGCCCCGGGGAGACCCAGTACTTC

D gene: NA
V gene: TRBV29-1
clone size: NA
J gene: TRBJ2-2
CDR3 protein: CSVEEVQKTGELFF
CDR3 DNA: TGCAGCGTTGAAGAGGTGCAGAAAACCGGGGAGCTGTTTTTT

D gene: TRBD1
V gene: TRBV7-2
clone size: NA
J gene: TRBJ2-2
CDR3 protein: CASSSRRGPTGELFF
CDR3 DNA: TGTGCCAGCAGCTCCCGAAGGGGGCCGACCGGGGAGCTGTTTTTT

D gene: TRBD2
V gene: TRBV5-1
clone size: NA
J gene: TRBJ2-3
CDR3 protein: CASMTSGGGDTQYF
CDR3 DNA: TGCGCCAGCATGACTAGCGGGGGTGGAGATACGCAGTATTTT

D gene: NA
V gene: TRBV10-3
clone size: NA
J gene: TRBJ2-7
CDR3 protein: CAISDSSGWGEQYF
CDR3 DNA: TGTGCCATCAGTGATTCCAGCGGGTGGGGCGAGCAGTACTTC

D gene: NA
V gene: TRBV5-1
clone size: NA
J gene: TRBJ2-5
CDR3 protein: CVSSWGDRYGETQYF
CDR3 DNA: TGCGTCAGCAGCTGGGGCGACAGGTATGGCGAGACCCAGTACTTC

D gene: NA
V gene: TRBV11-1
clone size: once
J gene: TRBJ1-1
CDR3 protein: CASSPGHANTEAFF
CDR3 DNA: TGTGCCAGCAGCCCCGGACACGCGAACACTGAAGCTTTCTTT

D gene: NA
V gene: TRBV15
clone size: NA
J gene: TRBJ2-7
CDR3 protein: CATSIARTGDEQYF
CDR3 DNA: TGTGCCACCAGCATTGCCCGGACTGGGGACGAGCAGTACTTC

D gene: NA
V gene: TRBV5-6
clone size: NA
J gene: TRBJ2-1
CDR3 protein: CASSLSYNEQFF
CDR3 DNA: TGTGCCAGCAGCTTGTCTTACAATGAGCAGTTCTTC

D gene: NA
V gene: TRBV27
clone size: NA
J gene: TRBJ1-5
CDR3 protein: CASSPFYSNQPQHF
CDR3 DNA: TGTGCCAGCAGTCCTTTTTATAGCAATCAGCCCCAGCATTTT

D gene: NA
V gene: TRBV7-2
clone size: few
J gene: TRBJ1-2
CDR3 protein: CASSFQKGYTF
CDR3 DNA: TGTGCCAGCAGCTTCCAGAAGGGCTACACCTTC

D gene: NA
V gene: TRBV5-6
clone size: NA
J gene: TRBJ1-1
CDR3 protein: CASSLASRSADTEAFF
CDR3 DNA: TGTGCCAGCAGCTTGGCCTCGCGTTCGGCGGACACTGAAGCTTTCTTT

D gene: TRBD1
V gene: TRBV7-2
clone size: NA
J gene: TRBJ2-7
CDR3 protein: CASSFDRGLLSYEQYF
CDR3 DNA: TGTGCCAGCAGCTTCGACAGGGGTCTTTTGTCCTACGAGCAGTACTTC

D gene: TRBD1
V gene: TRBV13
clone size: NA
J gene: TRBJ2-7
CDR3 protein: CASSSQGSSYEQYF
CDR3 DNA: TGTGCCAGCAGCTCACAGGGGTCCTCCTACGAGCAGTACTTC

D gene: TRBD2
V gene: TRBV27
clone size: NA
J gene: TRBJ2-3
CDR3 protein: CASSSGLAGGRQDTQYF
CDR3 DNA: TGTGCCAGCAGTTCGGGACTAGCGGGGGGGCGGCAAGATACGCAGTATTTT

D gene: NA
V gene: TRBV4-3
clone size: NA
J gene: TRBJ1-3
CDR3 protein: CASSPRQAISGNTIYF
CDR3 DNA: TGCGCCAGCAGCCCCCGACAGGCCATCTCTGGAAACACCATATATTTT

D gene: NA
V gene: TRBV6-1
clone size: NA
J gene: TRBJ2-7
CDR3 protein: CASSAPGTSPGEQYF
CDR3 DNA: TGTGCCAGCAGCGCCCCCGGGACATCCCCTGGCGAGCAGTACTTC

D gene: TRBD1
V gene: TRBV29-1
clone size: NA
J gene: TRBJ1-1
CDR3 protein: CSVEPTGRTEAFF
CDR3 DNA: TGCAGCGTTGAACCGACAGGGAGAACTGAAGCTTTCTTT

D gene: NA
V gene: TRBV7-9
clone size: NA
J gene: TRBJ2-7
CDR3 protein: CASSPGQNVYEQYF
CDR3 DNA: TGTGCCAGCAGCCCCGGACAAAACGTCTACGAGCAGTACTTC

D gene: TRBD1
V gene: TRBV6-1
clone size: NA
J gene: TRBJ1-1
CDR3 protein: CASKDQGDVNTEAFF
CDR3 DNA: TGTGCCAGCAAGGACCAGGGGGACGTTAACACTGAAGCTTTCTTT

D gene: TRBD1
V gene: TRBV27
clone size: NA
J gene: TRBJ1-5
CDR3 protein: CASGTRTGGLSLQPQHF
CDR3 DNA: TGTGCCAGTGGAACGCGGACAGGGGGCTTGTCCCTTCAGCCCCAGCATTTT

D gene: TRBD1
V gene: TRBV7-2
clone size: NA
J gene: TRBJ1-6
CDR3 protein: CASSFGDRGSSYNSPLHF
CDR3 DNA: TGTGCCAGCAGCTTCGGGGACAGGGGCAGCTCCTATAATTCACCCCTCCACTTT